The 13 T cell receptor beta chains reported below all come from one sample, sequenced in a study of CD8+ T cells in alopecia areata. Reverse transcription of extracted RNA yielded cDNA, which provided the sequencing template. Profiling relied on immunoSEQ multiplex PCR, and the TCRdb table lists in-frame clones only, not all of them. The sample includes some 120,000 clones, approximately 47% of them seen just once. The sample was NKG2D-low CD8+ T cells sorted from blood. These receptors came from a human donor with alopecia areata.

This chain joins TRBV29-1 and TRBJ2-1; D possibly uses TRBD1 or TRBD2 (6 bases each). The V end lost 4 bases, the J end lost 2 bases, and 15 bases lay between the germline ends. The CDR3 consists of 15 residues. The V gene's germline CDR1 is SQVTM and CDR2 ANQGSEA. CDR3 residues: CSVATGRGAYNEQFF. DNA of the CDR3: TGCAGCGTTGCGACAGGTAGGGGGGCCTACAATGAGCAGTTCTTC.

A few counts support this clone. The rearrangement joins TRBV11-2 to TRBJ2-1, with D possibly called TRBD1 or TRBD2 (5 bases each). V was shortened by 5 bases and J by 9 bases, with 11 bases between the two germline ends. The germline V gene encodes CDR1 SGHAT and CDR2 FQNNGV. The CDR3 is 12 residues long. CDR3 loop: CASSPPGLEQFF. As DNA, the CDR3 is TGTGCCAGCAGCCCACCGGGGCTTGAGCAGTTCTTC.

The genes are TRBV14 and TRBJ2-1; D gene unclear. The CDR3 sequence is 11 residues long. V was trimmed by 3 bases and J by 7 bases, leaving 4 bases between them. The germline V gene encodes CDR1 SGHDN and CDR2 FVKESK. The CDR3 sequence is CASSQDNEQFF. DNA of the CDR3: TGTGCCAGCAGCCAGGATAATGAGCAGTTCTTC.

This clone was counted a few times. Other DNA sequences in the sample encode the same CDR3. This chain uses TRBV2 with TRBJ2-1; D remains unclear. V was clipped by 8 bases and J by 10 bases, with 9 bases between them. Germline CDR1 reads SNHLY; CDR2 reads FYNNEI. The CDR3 totals 10 residues. The CDR3 region is CASGGTEQFF. Written as DNA, the CDR3 is TGTGCCAGCGGCGGCACGGAGCAGTTCTTC. The full variable domain, rest sourced from reference TRBV2 and TRBJ2-1, is EPEVTQTPSHQVTQMGQEVILRCVPISNHLYFYWYRQILGQKVEFLVSFYNNEISEKSEIFDDQFSVERPDGSNFTLKIRSTKLEDSAMYFCASGGTEQFFGPGTRLTVL.

The gene calls are TRBV5-4 and TRBJ2-7, with D unresolved. CDR3 length: 12 amino acids. Trimming took off 4 bases at V and 0 bases at J, with 5 bases between the two ends. Germline CDR1 reads SGHNT; CDR2 reads YYREEE (reference sequence). In DNA, the CDR3 is TGTGCCAGCAGCGTTAGCTCCTACGAGCAGTACTTC. Translating it yields CASSVSSYEQYF.

The V and J genes are TRBV9 and TRBJ2-1; D may correspond to TRBD1 or TRBD2 (5 bases each). Germline assignment: CDR1 SGDLS and CDR2 YYNGEE. Trimming shortened V by 2 bases and J by 3 bases, and 18 bases separated the two germline ends. This CDR3 has 17 amino acids. The CDR3 DNA reads TGTGCCAGCAGCGTTTCTGGGGGATCGGGGAGCTACAATGAGCAGTTCTTC. Translating gives CASSVSGGSGSYNEQFF.

In its sample, this clone was seen once. The chain is built from TRBV30 and TRBJ2-4; 10 nucleotides agree with TRBD2. The CDR3 runs 16 residues. V gave up 2 bases and J gave up 5 bases; unmatched junction bases: 9. The germline gives CDR1 GTSNPN, CDR2 SVGIG (reference sequence). CDR3 coding DNA: TGTGCCTGGAGTTCCTCTCCCGGACTAGCGGAAAACATTCAGTACTTC. Its translation: CAWSSSPGLAENIQYF.

The genes are TRBV12-5 and TRBJ1-1; D ambiguous. CDR1 and CDR2 (germline): LGHNT, FRNRAP. This CDR3 has 14 residues. The ends were cut back, 6 bases at V and 1 base at J, with 12 bases in the middle. CDR3 region: CASGVGIPNTEAFF. The CDR3 DNA is TGTGCTAGTGGCGTGGGGATCCCGAACACTGAAGCTTTCTTT.

The chain recombines TRBV5-7 with TRBJ2-5; D ambiguous. TRBV5-7 is an ORF, with its function uncertain. The V and J ends lost 0 bases and 5 bases respectively, with 11 bases between them. The CDR3 runs to 14 residues. For the CDR3, the DNA is TGTGCCAGCAGCTTGGATTTTTTTTCGGAGACCCAGTACTTC. Translating it yields CASSLDFFSETQYF.

V and J are TRBV2 and TRBJ1-5; D remains unclear. This CDR3 contains 12 residues. From germline, CDR1 is SNHLY and CDR2 FYNNEI. V lost 6 bases and J lost 4, with 7 bases in between. The CDR3 here is CASRQWNQPQHF. Written as DNA, the CDR3 is TGTGCCAGCAGACAGTGGAATCAGCCCCAGCATTTT.

The chain uses TRBV6-5 and TRBJ2-7; maybe TRBD2 (5 bases). The CDR3 is made up of 15 amino acids. Germline V CDR1 and CDR2: MNHEY, SVGAGI. Trimming stripped 8 bases from V and 0 bases from J, with 17 bases between. CDR3 nucleotide sequence: TGTGCCAGCTGCCCCGGGAACCCGAGCTCCTACGAGCAGTACTTC. Translated, it gives CASCPGNPSSYEQYF.

V gene TRBV27 combines with J gene TRBJ2-3; D is unclear. V was trimmed by 1 base and J by 3 bases, leaving 5 bases between them. The CDR3 consists of 13 residues. Germline loops: CDR1 MNHEY, CDR2 SMNVEV (reference sequence). CDR3 DNA sequence: TGTGCCAGCAGTTTATACGGGACAGATACGCAGTATTTT. Its translation: CASSLYGTDTQYF.

The chain joins TRBV7-2 to TRBJ2-3, with D perhaps matching TRBD2 (5 bases). Per germline, CDR1 SGHTA and CDR2 FQGNSA. V was cut by 4 bases and J by 8 bases, with 22 bases left in between. The CDR3 length is 16 residues. CDR3 coding DNA: TGTGCCAGCAGCTCAAGACCAGACTCCGGTCGGGGTACGCAGTATTTT. This codes for CASSSRPDSGRGTQYF.